The rows below give T cell receptor beta chains drawn from one sample of a study of PD-L1 blockade in urothelial cancer. Sequencing was performed with immunoSEQ multiplex PCR; in TCRdb, only in-frame clones are kept and a portion is missing. The repertoire has 83,000 or so clones, approximately 87% of them found once; the top ten carry roughly 8%. The source was PBMCs, collected around atezolizumab (anti-PD-L1) treatment. The receptor source for this set is a man in his sixties or seventies with urothelial cancer. CDR3s include the opening cysteine and the closing phenylalanine or tryptophan. A D gene is named only where the DNA matches it firmly. Some rows have no size entry. The others give once, few or many, or a class for an expanded clone.

J: TRBJ2-4; V: TRBV4-1; length: 17; D: NA; size: NA; CDR3: CASSQDSGGMTKNIQYF; DNA: TGCGCCAGCAGCCAAGATTCGGGGGGCATGACCAAAAACATTCAGTACTTC
J: TRBJ1-5; V: TRBV18; length: 14; D: NA; size: NA; CDR3: CASSARQVRQPQHF; DNA: TGTGCCAGCTCAGCGAGACAGGTGAGGCAGCCCCAGCATTTT
J: TRBJ2-1; V: TRBV5-1; length: 15; D: NA; size: NA; CDR3: CASSFTVQSYNEQFF; DNA: TGCGCCAGCAGCTTTACGGTTCAATCCTACAATGAGCAGTTCTTC
J: TRBJ2-7; V: TRBV27; length: 14; D: TRBD1; size: many; CDR3: CASSPIRTGVEQYF; DNA: TGTGCCAGCAGCCCTATCAGGACAGGGGTCGAGCAGTACTTC
J: TRBJ1-1; V: TRBV6-5; length: 15; D: NA; size: NA; CDR3: CASSSVRALNTEAFF; DNA: TGTGCCAGCAGCTCCGTGAGGGCTCTGAACACTGAAGCTTTCTTT
J: TRBJ2-2; V: TRBV7-2; length: 15; D: NA; size: NA; CDR3: CASQVGASNTGELFF; DNA: TGTGCCAGTCAGGTTGGGGCTTCGAACACCGGGGAGCTGTTTTTT
J: TRBJ2-2; V: TRBV13; length: 14; D: NA; size: NA; CDR3: CASSIRGGTGELFF; DNA: TGTGCCAGCAGCATAAGGGGGGGAACCGGGGAGCTGTTTTTT
J: TRBJ2-7; V: TRBV2; length: 15; D: TRBD2; size: NA; CDR3: CASSYSVGLANEQYF; DNA: TGTGCCAGCAGTTACTCGGTGGGACTAGCGAACGAGCAGTACTTC
J: TRBJ2-2; V: TRBV13; length: 17; D: TRBD2; size: NA; CDR3: CASSLKRGRIFAGELFF; DNA: TGTGCCAGCAGCTTAAAGCGGGGGCGAATCTTCGCCGGGGAGCTGTTTTTT
J: TRBJ2-5; V: TRBV5-1; length: 13; D: NA; size: NA; CDR3: CASSLDQGETQYF; DNA: TGCGCCAGCAGCTTGGATCAGGGAGAGACCCAGTACTTC
J: TRBJ1-2; V: TRBV5-5; length: 15; D: NA; size: NA; CDR3: CASSFYQGTNYGYTF; DNA: TGTGCCAGCAGCTTTTATCAGGGGACTAACTATGGCTACACCTTC
J: TRBJ1-2; V: TRBV13; length: 14; D: NA; size: NA; CDR3: CASSSWADNYGYTF; DNA: TGTGCCAGCAGCTCCTGGGCCGATAACTATGGCTACACCTTC
J: TRBJ2-7; V: TRBV7-8; length: 15; D: TRBD1; size: once; CDR3: CASSTRTGSLDEQYF; DNA: TGTGCCAGCAGCACGCGGACAGGGTCCCTCGACGAGCAGTACTTC
J: TRBJ2-2; V: TRBV4-2; length: 16; D: NA; size: NA; CDR3: CASSLTRTGNTGELFF; DNA: TGTGCCAGCAGCCTAACCCGGACTGGAAACACCGGGGAGCTGTTTTTT
J: TRBJ2-7; V: TRBV2; length: 12; D: TRBD1; size: NA; CDR3: CASRRTGYEQYF; DNA: TGTGCCAGCAGAAGGACAGGCTACGAGCAGTACTTC
J: TRBJ2-3; V: TRBV7-2; length: 16; D: NA; size: NA; CDR3: CASSPPRGSGTDTQYF; DNA: TGTGCCAGCAGCCCCCCCAGGGGCAGCGGCACAGATACGCAGTATTTT
J: TRBJ2-1; V: TRBV7-2; length: 16; D: TRBD1; size: NA; CDR3: CASSTDGTGTYNEQFF; DNA: TGTGCCAGCAGCACAGACGGGACAGGGACCTACAATGAGCAGTTCTTC
J: TRBJ2-5; V: TRBV29-1; length: 13; D: TRBD2; size: NA; CDR3: CSVLAGGDETQYF; DNA: TGCAGCGTCCTAGCGGGGGGGGATGAGACCCAGTACTTC
J: TRBJ1-6; V: TRBV6-1; length: 15; D: NA; size: NA; CDR3: CASSETSSYNSPLHF; DNA: TGTGCCAGCAGTGAAACGAGCTCCTATAATTCACCCCTCCACTTT
J: TRBJ1-6; V: TRBV7-6; length: 16; D: NA; size: NA; CDR3: CASSLGGSSYNSPLHF; DNA: TGTGCCAGCAGCTTAGGAGGGAGCTCGTATAATTCACCCCTCCACTTT
J: TRBJ1-6; V: TRBV10-1; length: 14; D: NA; size: few; CDR3: CASSIGGPNSPLHF; DNA: TGCGCCAGCAGTATCGGTGGTCCTAATTCACCCCTCCACTTT
J: TRBJ2-1; V: TRBV4-3; length: 17; D: TRBD1; size: NA; CDR3: CASSQGTGQRGGGEQFF; DNA: TGCGCCAGCAGCCAGGGGACAGGACAGCGAGGGGGAGGTGAGCAGTTCTTC
J: TRBJ2-5; V: TRBV11-2; length: 11; D: NA; size: NA; CDR3: CASSSQETQYF; DNA: TGTGCCAGCAGCTCTCAAGAGACCCAGTACTTC
J: TRBJ1-5; V: TRBV2; length: 14; D: TRBD1; size: NA; CDR3: CASSGQGREQPQHF; DNA: TGTGCCAGCAGTGGACAGGGCCGGGAACAGCCCCAGCATTTT
J: TRBJ2-1; V: TRBV19; length: 14; D: NA; size: NA; CDR3: CASSTGTFNNEQFF; DNA: TGTGCCAGTAGTACAGGGACATTCAACAATGAGCAGTTCTTC
J: TRBJ2-3; V: TRBV6-1; length: 14; D: NA; size: NA; CDR3: CASNEPVSTDTQYF; DNA: TGTGCCAGCAACGAACCGGTCAGCACAGATACGCAGTATTTT
J: TRBJ1-3; V: TRBV9; length: 16; D: NA; size: NA; CDR3: CASSVGPGSRGNTIYF; DNA: TGTGCCAGCAGCGTAGGGCCAGGATCTCGTGGAAACACCATATATTTT
J: TRBJ1-2; V: TRBV6-5; length: 14; D: TRBD1; size: NA; CDR3: CASSARDRGGGYTF; DNA: TGTGCCAGCAGTGCCCGGGACAGGGGAGGCGGCTACACCTTC
J: TRBJ1-1; V: TRBV11-3; length: 16; D: NA; size: NA; CDR3: CASSLVGGGMNTEAFF; DNA: TGTGCCAGCAGCTTAGTTGGGGGAGGGATGAACACTGAAGCTTTCTTT
J: TRBJ2-5; V: TRBV6-5; length: 15; D: NA; size: NA; CDR3: CASSYYGGRGETQYF; DNA: TGTGCCAGCAGTTACTATGGGGGGCGGGGGGAGACCCAGTACTTC
J: TRBJ2-2; V: TRBV9; length: 16; D: TRBD2; size: NA; CDR3: CASSVVGGTSTGELFF; DNA: TGTGCCAGCAGCGTAGTGGGAGGGACTAGCACCGGGGAGCTGTTTTTT
J: TRBJ2-3; V: TRBV5-6; length: 14; D: TRBD1; size: NA; CDR3: CASSTPGQTDTQYF; DNA: TGTGCCAGCAGCACCCCGGGACAGACAGATACGCAGTATTTT